These 4 T cell receptor beta chains came from one sample sequenced in a study of molecular identifiers for immune sequencing clone quantification. Each CDR3 protein gets one entry after TCRdb re-called the PCR reads with MiXCR. The repertoire has 68,000 or so distinct CDR3 sequences, less than 20% of them found once; the top ten carry 1.3% to 1.5%. The sequencing input was naive CD8+ T cells from blood, with Jurkat cell RNA spiked in. Subset defined: FACS-sorted CD8+CD4-CCR7+CD45RA+ naive T cells. These receptors were obtained from a human donor in good health. Some libraries in this study had Jurkat cell RNA spiked in.

This clonotype was counted a few times. V usage is TRBV29-1 and J usage is TRBJ2-1, with TRBD2 matching over 8 bases. J gave up 6 bases and V 6 bases, and 13 bases lay outside the gene matches. In germline, CDR1 is SQVTM, CDR2 ANQGSEA. The CDR3 length is 15 residues. The CDR3 sequence is CSVYYSGSMSNEQFF. CDR3 nucleotides: TGCAGCGTCTATTACAGCGGGAGTATGTCCAATGAGCAGTTCTTC.

This clonotype was observed many times. This chain connects TRBV3-1 to TRBJ1-1; 10 bases agree with TRBD1. Germline V gene lookup returns CDR1 LGHDT and CDR2 YNNKEL (reference sequence). CDR3 length: 17 amino acids. V was clipped by 3 bases and J by 1 base; unmatched bases: 8. The CDR3 loop reads CASSQEDRGAGNTEAFF. The CDR3 DNA follows: TGTGCCAGCAGCCAGGAGGACAGGGGGGCAGGGAACACTGAAGCTTTCTTT.

Concerning this clonotype: A far larger clone is just one base off, so this is likely a read error. The rearrangement uses TRBV11-2 and TRBJ2-1; D ambiguous. This CDR3 region has 11 residues. Trimming cost V 1 base and J 12 bases, with 7 bases left between them. CDR1 SGHAT and CDR2 FQNNGV come from the germline V gene. The CDR3 coding sequence is TGTGCCAGCAGCTTAGGGGTTGTGCAGTTCTTC. This encodes CASSLGVVQFF. Full variable domain (missing parts from reference TRBV11-2 and TRBJ2-1): EAGVAQSPRYKIIEKRQSVAFWCNPISGHATLYWYQQILGQGPKLLIQFQNNGVVDDSQLPKDRFSAERLKGVDSTLKIQPAKLEDSAVYLCASSLGVVQFFGPGTRLTVL.

The sample holds many counts of this clonotype. J is TRBJ2-7 and V is TRBV7-9; TRBD2 matches at 10 bases. CDR3 length equals 14 residues. V shed 5 bases, J shed 3 bases, and the junction held 4 bases outside the gene matches. Germline assignment: CDR1 SEHNR and CDR2 FQNEAQ (reference sequence). The CDR3 coding sequence is TGTGCCAGCAGCCCTAGCGGGAGCGACTACGAGCAGTACTTC. This encodes CASSPSGSDYEQYF.